A single sample gave rise to the 20 T cell receptor beta chains below, sequenced in a study of response to subunit inactivated influenza vaccine. TCRdb reprocessed the RT-PCR reads with MiXCR, giving one entry per CDR3 protein. The sample has hundreds of thousands of distinct CDR3 sequences; roughly 12% are singletons. Sequencing was performed on PBMCs from blood, taken on the day of vaccination. The receptors were sampled from a man in his fifties or sixties who received an inactivated influenza vaccine.

This clonotype turned up a few times. This sequence joins TRBV10-2 and TRBJ2-2; weak D call: TRBD2 (5 bases). Trimming left V 6 bases short and J 2 bases short, with 7 bases between. Germline CDR1 is WSHSY and CDR2 is SAAADI. CDR3 length: 13 residues. CDR3 sequence (DNA): TGCGCCAGCAGCGGGGTCAACACCGGGGAGCTGTTTTTT. It is translated as CASSGVNTGELFF.

The chain employs TRBV27 and TRBJ2-3; TRBD1 matches at 8 bases. Per germline, CDR1 MNHEY and CDR2 SMNVEV (reference sequence). Trimming at V came to 2 bases and at J to 4 bases, leaving 11 bases not matched to a gene. The CDR3 is 17 residues long. CDR3 loop: CASSLMWATGAADTQYF. The CDR3 DNA sequence: TGTGCCAGCAGTTTAATGTGGGCGACAGGGGCGGCAGATACGCAGTATTTT.

Regarding this clonotype: At one boundary the junction diverges from the germline segment, which might be a read error. The rearrangement links TRBV7-9 to TRBJ2-7; TRBD1 matches at 8 bases. CDR3 length: 11 amino acids. CDR1 SEHNR and CDR2 FQNEAQ come from the germline V gene (reference sequence). CDR3 in amino acids: CAMDVGTGVFF. The CDR3 coding sequence is TGTGCCATGGACGTCGGGACAGGTGTGTTCTTC.

The chain couples TRBV20-1 to TRBJ1-1; the D gene is possibly TRBD1 (6 bases). This CDR3 has 14 residues. Trimming took off 1 base at V and 5 bases at J, with 14 bases between the two ends. CDR1 and CDR2 from the germline V gene are DFQATT and SNEGSKA (reference sequence). The CDR3 DNA follows: TGCAGTGCTAGAGTCTCCGACAGGAGGACTGAAGCTTTCTTT. Its protein product is CSARVSDRRTEAFF.

This clonotype was seen only a few times. The chain carries TRBV28 and TRBJ2-5, with D hard to call. Per germline, CDR1 MDHEN and CDR2 SYDVKM. The CDR3 consists of 13 residues. V lost 3 bases and J lost 4, with 9 bases in between. CDR3 region: CASSFKYRETQYF. The CDR3, as DNA: TGTGCCAGCAGTTTTAAATACAGAGAGACCCAGTACTTC.

The chain uses TRBV4-2 and TRBJ1-4, with D perhaps TRBD1 (5 bases). The CDR3 is 18 residues long. Germline V gene lookup returns CDR1 LGHNA and CDR2 YNFKEQ. The V end lost 1 base, the J end lost 8 bases, and 23 bases lay between the germline ends. Written as DNA, the CDR3 is TGTGCCAGCAGCCAAGTCCCTCTTTCGGGACCTTCGAGGGAAAAACTGTTTTTT. It codes for CASSQVPLSGPSREKLFF.

V usage is TRBV29-1 and J usage is TRBJ2-3; TRBD2 matches 12 bases. Germline V gives CDR1 SQVTM, CDR2 ANQGSEA. The CDR3 is made up of 15 amino acids. V lost 4 bases and J lost 5; bases outside the gene matches: 7. The CDR3 region is CSVVLGLAGQDTQYF. CDR3 in DNA: TGCAGCGTTGTCCTCGGACTAGCGGGGCAAGATACGCAGTATTTT.

The chain employs TRBV5-1 and TRBJ2-7; 10 nucleotides line up with TRBD2. This CDR3 is built from 15 residues. The germline V gene encodes CDR1 SGHRS and CDR2 YFSETQ. Trimming took 0 bases from V and 4 from J; bases not matched to a gene: 4. The CDR3 spells CASSLVPGLAYEQYF. CDR3 nucleotides: TGCGCCAGCAGCTTGGTTCCGGGACTAGCGTACGAGCAGTACTTC.

This chain joins TRBV20-1 and TRBJ1-5; the D gene is possibly TRBD1 (5 bases). The length of the CDR3 is 13 residues. The ends were cut back, 1 base at V and 5 bases at J, with 9 bases in the middle. Germline assignment: CDR1 DFQATT and CDR2 SNEGSKA (reference sequence). The CDR3 DNA sequence: TGCAGTGCTAGAGCAGGGCTCGATCAGCCCCAGCATTTT. Translation gives CSARAGLDQPQHF.

The chain is built from TRBV12-3 or TRBV12-4 and TRBJ2-4, with D possibly TRBD1 on 6 matching bases. The CDR3 sequence is 15 residues long. V lost 6 bases to trimming and J lost 0 bases, with 12 bases between them. The CDR3 loop reads CASRRGQLAKNIQYF. For the CDR3, the DNA is TGTGCCAGCAGACGCGGACAGCTAGCCAAAAACATTCAGTACTTC.

V and J are TRBV11-2 and TRBJ1-6, with D possibly TRBD1 on 5 matching bases. Germline V gene sequence: CDR1 SGHAT, CDR2 FQNNGV. The CDR3 contains 18 residues. V lost 1 base and J 5 bases, leaving 18 bases between the germline ends. CDR3 nucleotide sequence: TGTGCCAGCAGCTTAGGATTAAGGGGCCCGCAAAATAATTCACCCCTCCACTTT. Translation gives CASSLGLRGPQNNSPLHF.

This clonotype occurred a few times. The genes are TRBV10-3 and TRBJ1-2; TRBD1 agrees at 7 bases. The CDR3 contains 14 residues. The germline V gene encodes CDR1 ENHRY and CDR2 SYGVKD. V gave up 3 bases and J gave up 4 bases; unmatched junction bases: 5. CDR3 sequence reads: CAISDGGQIYGYTF. The CDR3, as DNA: TGTGCCATCAGTGATGGGGGACAGATCTATGGCTACACCTTC.

This clonotype showed up just a few times. The chain employs TRBV20-1 and TRBJ1-2; D not resolved. Looked up from germline, CDR1 is DFQATT and CDR2 is SNEGSKA (reference sequence). The CDR3 loop spans 14 amino acids. V lost 5 bases, J lost 4 bases, and 17 bases lay in between. CDR3 sequence: CSALRTELGYGYTF. CDR3 in DNA: TGCAGTGCTCTACGGACCGAGTTGGGCTATGGCTACACCTTC.

This chain joins TRBV20-1 and TRBJ1-2, with a tentative D call TRBD1 (6 bases). CDR1 DFQATT and CDR2 SNEGSKA come from the germline V gene (reference sequence). This CDR3 spans 15 amino acids. V lost 3 bases to trimming and J lost 3 bases, with 17 bases between them. The CDR3: CSASSGEGGHYGYTF. The CDR3 bases are TGCAGTGCTAGTTCGGGCGAGGGGGGCCACTATGGCTACACCTTC.

This clonotype has a count of ten or more. This chain uses TRBV12-3 or TRBV12-4 with TRBJ1-3, with D perhaps matching TRBD1 (6 bases). The CDR3 runs to 15 residues. V was shortened by 6 bases and J by 0 bases, with 12 bases between the two germline ends. The DNA of the CDR3 is TGTGCCAGCAGAAACACAGGGAGCTCTGGAAACACCATATATTTT. Translated, it gives CASRNTGSSGNTIYF.

Ten or more counts support this clonotype. This rearrangement joins TRBV7-2 to TRBJ2-3; TRBD1 aligns across 9 bases. This CDR3 region has 17 residues. The V gene end was trimmed by 2 bases and the J gene end by 6 bases; junction bases not matched to a gene: 12. The germline gives CDR1 SGHTA, CDR2 FQGNSA. CDR3 DNA sequence: TGTGCCAGCAGCTTAAGACCTCCGGGACAGGGAATTGATACGCAGTATTTT. As protein: CASSLRPPGQGIDTQYF.

The chain couples TRBV19 to TRBJ2-3; 8 bases map to TRBD2. V gave up 7 bases and J gave up 6 bases; unmatched junction bases: 9. The CDR3 has 14 residues. Germline-derived CDR1 and CDR2 are LNHDA and SQIVND (reference sequence). The CDR3 coding sequence is TGTGCCAGTACTGTCGGGAGGGCCAGTGATACGCAGTATTTT. Residues: CASTVGRASDTQYF.

This clonotype was picked up many times. The gene calls are TRBV7-8 and TRBJ2-5, with 10 bases fitting TRBD2. Germline V lookup: CDR1 SGHVS, CDR2 FQNEAQ. J gave up 1 base and V 3 bases, and 2 bases lay outside the gene matches. The CDR3 sequence is 15 residues long. The CDR3 loop reads CASSLSGGVQETQYF. CDR3 sequence (DNA): TGTGCCAGCAGCTTGAGCGGGGGGGTCCAAGAGACCCAGTACTTC.

This clonotype was seen repeatedly, ten times or more. This chain joins TRBV20-1 and TRBJ2-1, with D perhaps TRBD1 (7 bases). Germline V gives CDR1 DFQATT, CDR2 SNEGSKA (reference sequence). The CDR3 is 14 residues long. Trimming took 8 bases from V and 7 from J, leaving 21 bases between them. CDR3 in amino acids: CSIDVRGARNEQFF. CDR3 nucleotides: TGCAGTATAGACGTCAGGGGGGCCCGTAATGAGCAGTTCTTC.

This clonotype was counted at least ten times. The V and J genes are TRBV2 and TRBJ2-1, with D perhaps TRBD1 or TRBD2 (6 bases each). The CDR3 extends over 13 amino acids. Between the trimmed V and J ends, which lost 7 bases and 8 bases, there was a span of 15 bases. Germline-derived CDR1 and CDR2 are SNHLY and FYNNEI. The CDR3, as DNA: TGTGCCAGCAAGACGGGGGCTTGGGATGAGCAGTTCTTC. Its translation: CASKTGAWDEQFF. The complete variable domain, with remaining parts taken from reference TRBV2 and TRBJ2-1, reads EPEVTQTPSHQVTQMGQEVILRCVPISNHLYFYWYRQILGQKVEFLVSFYNNEISEKSEIFDDQFSVERPDGSNFTLKIRSTKLEDSAMYFCASKTGAWDEQFFGPGTRLTVL.